This T cell receptor (beta chain) was obtained from a study of shared clonotypes between healthy human individuals. As defined, naive CD8 cells were CD45RO-negative and positively selected for CCR7, with terminally differentiated effector memory CD45RA+ cells excluded. Here immunoSEQ multiplex PCR was the method, and the copy in TCRdb shows in-frame clones only, minus some. The top ten clones hold approximately 1.2% of a sample with 2 million or so clones, approximately 94% of them seen once. Sequenced: naive CD8+ T cells sorted from blood. This sequence originates from a man younger than 35 in good health.

This CDR3 is CASSFWVQDIQYF. CDR3 DNA sequence: TGTGCCAGCAGCTTTTGGGTCCAGGACATTCAGTACTTC. The chain recombines TRBV5-4 with TRBJ2-4; D call uncertain. The CDR3 has 13 amino acids. Germline V lookup: CDR1 SGHNT, CDR2 YYREEE (reference sequence). V lost 2 bases to trimming and J lost 8 bases, with 11 bases between them.